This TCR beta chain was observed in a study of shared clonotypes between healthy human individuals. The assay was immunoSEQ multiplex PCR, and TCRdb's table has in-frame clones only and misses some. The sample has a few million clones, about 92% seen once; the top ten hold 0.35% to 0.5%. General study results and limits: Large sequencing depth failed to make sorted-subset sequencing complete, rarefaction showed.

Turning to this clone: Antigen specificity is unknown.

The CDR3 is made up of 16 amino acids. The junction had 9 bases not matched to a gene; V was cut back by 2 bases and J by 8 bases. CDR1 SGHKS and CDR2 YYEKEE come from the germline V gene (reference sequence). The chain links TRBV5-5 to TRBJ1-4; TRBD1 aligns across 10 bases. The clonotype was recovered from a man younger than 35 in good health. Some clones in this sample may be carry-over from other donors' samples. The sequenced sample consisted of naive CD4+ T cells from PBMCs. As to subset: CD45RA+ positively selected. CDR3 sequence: CASSFGQGGLMEKLFF. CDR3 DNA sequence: TGTGCCAGCAGCTTCGGACAGGGGGGTTTAATGGAAAAACTGTTTTTT. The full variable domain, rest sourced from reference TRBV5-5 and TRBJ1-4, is DAGVTQSPTHLIKTRGQQVTLRCSPISGHKSVSWYQQVLGQGPQFIFQYYEKEERGRGNFPDRFSARQFPNYSSELNVNALLLGDSALYLCASSFGQGGLMEKLFFGSGTQLSVL.